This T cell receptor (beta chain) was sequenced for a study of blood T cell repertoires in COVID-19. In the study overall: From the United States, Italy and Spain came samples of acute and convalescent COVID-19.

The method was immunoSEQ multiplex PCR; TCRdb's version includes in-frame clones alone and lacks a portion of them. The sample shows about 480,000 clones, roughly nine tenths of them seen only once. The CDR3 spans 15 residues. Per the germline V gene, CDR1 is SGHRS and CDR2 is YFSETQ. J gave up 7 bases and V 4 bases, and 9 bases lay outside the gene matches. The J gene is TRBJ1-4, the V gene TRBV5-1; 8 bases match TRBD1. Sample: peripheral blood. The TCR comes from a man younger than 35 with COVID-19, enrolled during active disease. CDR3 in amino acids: CASSTGQGQGEKLFF. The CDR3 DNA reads TGCGCCAGCAGCACCGGACAGGGCCAGGGTGAAAAACTGTTTTTT.